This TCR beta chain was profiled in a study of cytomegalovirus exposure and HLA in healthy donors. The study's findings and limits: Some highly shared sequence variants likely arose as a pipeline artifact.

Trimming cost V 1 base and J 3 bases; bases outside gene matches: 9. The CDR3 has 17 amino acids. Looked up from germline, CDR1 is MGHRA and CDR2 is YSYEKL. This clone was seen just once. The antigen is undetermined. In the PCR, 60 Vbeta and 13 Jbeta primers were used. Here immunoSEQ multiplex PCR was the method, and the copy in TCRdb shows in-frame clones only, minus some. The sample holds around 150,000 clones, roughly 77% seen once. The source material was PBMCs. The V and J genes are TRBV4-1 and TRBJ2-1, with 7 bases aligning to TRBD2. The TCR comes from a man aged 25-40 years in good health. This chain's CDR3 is CASSQVAGEALYNEQFF. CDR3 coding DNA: TGCGCCAGCAGCCAAGTTGCGGGGGAGGCCCTCTACAATGAGCAGTTCTTC.